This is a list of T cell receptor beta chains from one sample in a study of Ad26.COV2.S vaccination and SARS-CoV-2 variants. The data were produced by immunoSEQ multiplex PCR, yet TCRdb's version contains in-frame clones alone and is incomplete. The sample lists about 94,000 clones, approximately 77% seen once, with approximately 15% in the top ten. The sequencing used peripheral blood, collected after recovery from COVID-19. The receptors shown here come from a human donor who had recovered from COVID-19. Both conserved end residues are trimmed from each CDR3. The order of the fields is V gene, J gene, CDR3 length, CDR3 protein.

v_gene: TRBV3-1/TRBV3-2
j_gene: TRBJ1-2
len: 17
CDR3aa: ASSQAGPGTGGFAYGYT

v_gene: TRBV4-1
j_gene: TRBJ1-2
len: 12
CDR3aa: ASSQLHTNYGYT

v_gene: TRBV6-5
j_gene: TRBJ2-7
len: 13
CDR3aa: ASIGLAGGRYEQY

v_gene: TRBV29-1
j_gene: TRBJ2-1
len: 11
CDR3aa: SVDRLAGEEQF

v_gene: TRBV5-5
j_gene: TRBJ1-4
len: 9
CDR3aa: ASSLGLKLF

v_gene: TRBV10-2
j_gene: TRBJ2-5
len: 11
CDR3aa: ASSEDTQETQY

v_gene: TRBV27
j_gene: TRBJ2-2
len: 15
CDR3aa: ASKGGGKERGTGELF

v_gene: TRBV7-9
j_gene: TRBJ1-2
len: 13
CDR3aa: ASSLGGGLGYGYT

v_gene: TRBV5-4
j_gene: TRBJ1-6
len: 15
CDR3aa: ASSPRTGDTYNSPLH

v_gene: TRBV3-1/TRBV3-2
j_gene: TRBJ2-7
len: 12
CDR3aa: ASSQSSGSTEQY

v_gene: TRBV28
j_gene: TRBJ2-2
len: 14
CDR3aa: ASIGVETLNTGELF

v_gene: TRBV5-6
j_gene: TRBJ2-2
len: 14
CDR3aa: ASSYWTSTGTGELF

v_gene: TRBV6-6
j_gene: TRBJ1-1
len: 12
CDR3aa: ASSYSPMNTEAF

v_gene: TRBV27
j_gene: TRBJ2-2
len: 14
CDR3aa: ASSFFLARGTGELF

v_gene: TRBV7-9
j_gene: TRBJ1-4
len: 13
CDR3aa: ASSLGRGLNEKLF

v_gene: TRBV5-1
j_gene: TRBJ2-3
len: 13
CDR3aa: ASSLVGQGTDTQY

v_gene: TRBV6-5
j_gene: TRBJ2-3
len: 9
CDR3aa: ASSYVDTQY

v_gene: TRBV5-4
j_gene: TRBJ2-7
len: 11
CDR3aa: ASTFIGSYEQY

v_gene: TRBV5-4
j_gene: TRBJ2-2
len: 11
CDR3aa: ASSLSGAGELF

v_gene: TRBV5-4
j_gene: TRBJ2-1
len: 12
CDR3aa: ASFRQGSFNEQF

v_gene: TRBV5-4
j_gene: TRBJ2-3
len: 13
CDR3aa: ASSLSGFRTDTQY

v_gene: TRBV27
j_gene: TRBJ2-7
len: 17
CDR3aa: ASSLKGWGTGGSGYEQY

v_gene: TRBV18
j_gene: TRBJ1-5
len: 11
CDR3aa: ASSAKDNQPQH

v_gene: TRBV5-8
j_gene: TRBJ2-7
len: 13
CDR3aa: ASSLAGQGVYEQY

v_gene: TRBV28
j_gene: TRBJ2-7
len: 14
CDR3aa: ASSFTGQAPGNEQY

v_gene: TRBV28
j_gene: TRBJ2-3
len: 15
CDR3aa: ASSLFGLAGAQDTQY

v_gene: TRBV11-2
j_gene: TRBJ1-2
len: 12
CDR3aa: ASRRTGGSSGYT

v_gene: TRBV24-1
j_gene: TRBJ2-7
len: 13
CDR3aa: ATSVGTSGSYPQY

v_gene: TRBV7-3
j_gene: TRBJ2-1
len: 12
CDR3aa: ASSLRAGNNEQF

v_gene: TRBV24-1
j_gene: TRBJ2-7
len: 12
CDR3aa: ATSQAGSRYEQY

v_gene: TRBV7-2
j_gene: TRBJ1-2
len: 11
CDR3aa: ASSYGGLYGYT

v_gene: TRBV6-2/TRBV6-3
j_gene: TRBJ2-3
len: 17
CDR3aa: ASSYSIWGFKRVSDTQY

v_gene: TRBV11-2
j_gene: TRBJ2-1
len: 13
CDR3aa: ASSLLQGRDNEQF

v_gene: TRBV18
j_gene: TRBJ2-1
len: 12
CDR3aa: ASSPPSNRGEQF

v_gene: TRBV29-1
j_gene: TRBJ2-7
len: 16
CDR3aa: SVILGTGFIGRSAEQY

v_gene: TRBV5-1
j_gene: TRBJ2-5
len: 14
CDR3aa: ASSLSTSGDQETQY

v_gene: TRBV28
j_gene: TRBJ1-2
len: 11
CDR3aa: ASSSGLTYGYT

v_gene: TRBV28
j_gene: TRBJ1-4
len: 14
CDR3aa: ASRRILRGPNEKLF

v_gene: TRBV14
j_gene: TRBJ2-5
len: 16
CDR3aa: ASSQWGTLDMSQETQY

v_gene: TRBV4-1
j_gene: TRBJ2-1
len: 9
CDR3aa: ASSQGGEKF

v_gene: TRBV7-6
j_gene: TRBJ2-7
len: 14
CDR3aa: ASSHLSSGSSYEQY